The 27 T cell receptor beta chains given below trace back to one sample, sequenced in a study of T-cell memory formation after mild COVID-19. One entry per CDR3 protein, called by TCRdb with MiXCR from the 5' RACE reads. The table lists under 250,000 distinct CDR3 sequences, roughly a tenth of them singletons, with more than 20% in the top ten. The sample was PBMCs or a T cell subset sorted from them (not recorded which). All receptors derive from a man younger than 35 who had mild COVID-19 (a few samples of this study predate the infection). Cell type and time point are not known.

This clonotype has ten or more counts. The chain is built from TRBV29-1 and TRBJ2-7; D remains ambiguous. Trimming left V 4 bases short and J 2 bases short, with 12 bases between. CDR1 and CDR2 (germline): SQVTM, ANQGSEA. CDR3 size: 13 residues. CDR3 loop: CSVGKGSPYEQYF. The CDR3 bases are TGCAGCGTTGGAAAAGGGTCGCCCTACGAGCAGTACTTC.

Here the CDR3 reads CASSRTGESNQPQHF. The CDR3 DNA reads as TGTGCCAGCAGTCGAACAGGGGAGAGCAATCAGCCCCAGCATTTT. V is TRBV6-5 and J is TRBJ1-5; TRBD1 matches 7 bases. This CDR3 is 15 amino acids long. The junction had 5 bases not matched to a gene; V was cut back by 5 bases and J by 1 base. Germline V gene lookup returns CDR1 MNHEY and CDR2 SVGAGI.

The CDR3 spells CSAHYSGNTIYF. The CDR3 DNA is TGCAGCGCCCACTACTCTGGAAACACCATATATTTT. The chain employs TRBV29-1 and TRBJ1-3; no clear D gene. V was clipped by 7 bases and J by 0 bases, with 7 bases between them. CDR1 and CDR2 (germline): SQVTM, ANQGSEA. The CDR3 extends over 12 amino acids.

The CDR3 loop reads CASSQEIAGGPEQFF. DNA for the CDR3: TGTGCCAGCAGCCAGGAAATAGCGGGGGGCCCGGAGCAGTTCTTC. This chain connects TRBV3-1 to TRBJ2-1; TRBD2 agrees at 10 bases. After removal of 3 bases from V and 10 bases from J, the junction contained 9 bases not matched to a gene. Germline V gene lookup returns CDR1 LGHDT and CDR2 YNNKEL (reference sequence). There are 15 residues in the CDR3.

This clonotype was seen a few times. The chain combines TRBV24-1 with TRBJ1-2, with a possible D match to TRBD1 (6 bases). The CDR3 extends over 14 amino acids. Germline V lookup: CDR1 KGHDR, CDR2 SFDVKD. The V end lost 4 bases, the J end lost 4 bases, and 12 bases lay between the germline ends. CDR3: CATSDPGQLYGYTF. As DNA, the CDR3 is TGTGCCACCAGTGACCCAGGACAGCTCTATGGCTACACCTTC.

This clonotype has just a few counts. The chain joins TRBV5-4 to TRBJ2-3; weak D call: TRBD1 (6 bases). Per germline, CDR1 SGHNT and CDR2 YYREEE (reference sequence). With 3 bases removed from V and 0 bases from J, the gap between germline ends came to 14 bases. This CDR3 has 16 amino acids. CDR3 sequence (DNA): TGTGCCAGCAGCTCGCCCGGACAGTTCAGCACAGATACGCAGTATTTT. It specifies CASSSPGQFSTDTQYF.

The V gene is TRBV7-2, the J gene TRBJ1-2; TRBD1 aligns across 8 bases. CDR1 and CDR2 from the germline V gene are SGHTA and FQGNSA. This CDR3 comprises 14 residues. V lost 4 bases to trimming and J lost 10 bases; unmatched junction nucleotides: 11. CDR3 bases: TGTGCCAGCAGCTCACTTCAGGGGGCGGTTTTCTACACCTTC. Translation: CASSSLQGAVFYTF.

The V gene is TRBV7-2, the J gene TRBJ2-1, with D perhaps matching TRBD1 (5 bases). V was pared by 5 bases and J by 8 bases, with 19 bases between. Germline V gives CDR1 SGHTA, CDR2 FQGNSA. This CDR3 has 15 residues. The CDR3, as DNA: TGTGCCAGCAGCCTCGGTATGCCAGGGCGCGATGAGCAGTTCTTC. Translated: CASSLGMPGRDEQFF. Full variable domain (remainder filled in from reference TRBV7-2 and TRBJ2-1): GAGVSQSPSNKVTEKGKDVELRCDPISGHTALYWYRQSLGQGLEFLIYFQGNSAPDKSGLPSDRFSAERTGGSVSTLTIQRTQQEDSAVYLCASSLGMPGRDEQFFGPGTRLTVL.

The chain employs TRBV5-1 and TRBJ1-6; the D gene is possibly TRBD1 (6 bases). Germline V gene data show CDR1 as SGHRS and CDR2 as YFSETQ. The CDR3 runs to 18 residues. Trimming removed 0 bases from V and 5 bases from J, with 18 bases in between. CDR3 region: CASSLASSGGGDNSPLHF. Here the CDR3 DNA reads TGCGCCAGCAGCTTGGCCAGTTCAGGAGGGGGAGATAATTCACCCCTCCACTTT.

This clonotype was detected a few times. This chain joins TRBV11-2 and TRBJ2-5; D remains ambiguous. The ends were cut back, 1 base at V and 1 base at J, with 10 bases in the middle. The CDR3 extends over 15 amino acids. CDR1 SGHAT and CDR2 FQNNGV come from the germline V gene. The CDR3 loop is CASSLVSSSQETQYF. CDR3 coding DNA: TGTGCCAGCAGCTTAGTTTCGTCCAGCCAAGAGACCCAGTACTTC.

The chain carries TRBV7-2 and TRBJ2-7; 10 nucleotides match TRBD2. Germline CDR1 is SGHTA and CDR2 is FQGNSA. There are 16 residues in the CDR3. V lost 4 bases to trimming and J lost 4 bases; unmatched junction nucleotides: 10. CDR3 bases: TGTGCCAGCAGCTCCAGGGAGCGGGGGGGCCGGTACGAGCAGTACTTC. Its translation: CASSSRERGGRYEQYF. The full variable domain, its missing parts supplied by reference TRBV7-2 and TRBJ2-7, is GAGVSQSPSNKVTEKGKDVELRCDPISGHTALYWYRQSLGQGLEFLIYFQGNSAPDKSGLPSDRFSAERTGGSVSTLTIQRTQQEDSAVYLCASSSRERGGRYEQYFGPGTRLTVT.

The gene calls are TRBV7-9 and TRBJ2-3; D is unclear. V was trimmed by 4 bases and J by 4 bases, leaving 9 bases between them. This CDR3 region has 13 residues. Germline CDR1 and CDR2: SEHNR and FQNEAQ (reference sequence). Here the CDR3 reads CASSSHRPDTQYF. CDR3 in DNA: TGTGCCAGCAGCTCCCATCGACCAGATACGCAGTATTTT. Full variable domain (missing parts from reference TRBV7-9 and TRBJ2-3): DTGVSQNPRHKITKRGQNVTFRCDPISEHNRLYWYRQTLGQGPEFLTYFQNEAQLEKSRLLSDRFSAERPKGSFSTLEIQRTEQGDSAMYLCASSSHRPDTQYFGPGTRLTVL.

The genes are TRBV7-2 and TRBJ2-7, with D possibly TRBD1 on 5 matching bases. The V and J ends lost 1 base and 0 bases respectively, with 10 bases between them. The CDR3 is made up of 15 amino acids. CDR1 SGHTA and CDR2 FQGNSA come from the germline V gene. CDR3 DNA: TGTGCCAGCAGCTTAGACCCAGGGTCCTCCTACGAGCAGTACTTC. This encodes CASSLDPGSSYEQYF.

This clonotype has more than one count but fewer than ten. The chain has TRBV6-5 and TRBJ2-2; D gene unclear. CDR3 length equals 15 residues. V was trimmed by 10 bases and J by 5 bases, leaving 20 bases between them. The germline V gene has CDR1 MNHEY and CDR2 SVGAGI. DNA for the CDR3: TGTGCCACCTTCCAAAGGGCGGTTCGAACCGGGGAGCTGTTTTTT. Amino acid sequence: CATFQRAVRTGELFF.

This clonotype was recorded a few times. CDR3 coding DNA: TGTGCCCTCCCTCCCCCCGGGACGGAACATAGCAATCAGCCCCAGCATTTT. This sequence encodes CALPPPGTEHSNQPQHF. The V and J genes are TRBV6-5 and TRBJ1-5; D may be TRBD1 (5 bases). Trimming shortened V by 11 bases and J by 0 bases, and 23 bases separated the two germline ends. The CDR3 extends over 17 amino acids. The germline V gene encodes CDR1 MNHEY and CDR2 SVGAGI.

The table lists this clonotype with a few counts. J is TRBJ2-2 and V is TRBV5-1; 10 bases are shared with TRBD1. Germline assignment: CDR1 SGHRS and CDR2 YFSETQ. V shed 5 bases, J shed 5 bases, and the junction held 6 bases outside the gene matches. There are 15 residues in the CDR3. CDR3 sequence: CASRRDRGLTGELFF. The CDR3 nucleotides read TGCGCCAGCAGAAGAGACAGGGGGCTAACCGGGGAGCTGTTTTTT.

The chain has TRBV4-3 and TRBJ1-1, with D tentatively TRBD1 (5 bases). There are 13 residues in the CDR3. Germline assignment: CDR1 LGHNA and CDR2 YSLEER. V was cut by 3 bases and J by 3 bases, with 8 bases left in between. This CDR3 is CASSQETDTEAFF. The CDR3 nucleotides are TGCGCCAGCAGCCAGGAGACAGACACTGAAGCTTTCTTT.

DNA for the CDR3: TGTGCCAGCTCACCAGGAGAATATGGCTACACCTTC. This sequence encodes CASSPGEYGYTF. The chain uses TRBV18 and TRBJ1-2; D remains unclear. Deletions cut 2 bases from V and 5 bases from J, with 6 bases between. CDR3 length: 12 residues. Germline CDR1 and CDR2: KGHSH and LQKENI. Combining the CDR3 with reference TRBV18 and TRBJ1-2 gives the whole variable domain NAGVMQNPRHLVRRRGQEARLRCSPMKGHSHVYWYRQLPEEGLKFMVYLQKENIIDESGMPKERFSAEFPKEGPSILRIQQVVRGDSAAYFCASSPGEYGYTFGSGTRLTVV.

There are many counts of this clonotype. The rearrangement joins TRBV7-9 to TRBJ1-6; D is unresolved. V lost 1 base, J lost 9 bases, and 7 bases lay in between. This CDR3 is built from 13 residues. From germline, CDR1 is SEHNR and CDR2 FQNEAQ (reference sequence). CDR3 sequence reads: CASSLDYTSPLHF. In DNA, the CDR3 is TGTGCCAGCAGCTTAGATTACACTTCACCCCTCCACTTT.

The chain has TRBV29-1 and TRBJ2-3, with D perhaps TRBD2 (6 bases). V was pared by 6 bases and J by 0 bases, with 10 bases between. This CDR3 has 13 amino acids. The germline CDR1 and CDR2 sequences are SQVTM and ANQGSEA. The CDR3 DNA follows: TGCAGCGTCCCCGGGGGAAGCACAGATACGCAGTATTTT. Amino acid sequence: CSVPGGSTDTQYF.

The chain joins TRBV6-2 or TRBV6-3 to TRBJ1-5; D unresolved. This CDR3 is built from 14 residues. The V gene lost 2 bases and the J gene lost 1 base, with 6 bases spanning the gap. Germline CDR1 and CDR2: MNHEY and SVGEGT. The chain's CDR3 is CASSYRPSNQPQHF. CDR3 in DNA: TGTGCCAGCAGTTACCGACCCAGCAATCAGCCCCAGCATTTT.

This chain links TRBV18 with TRBJ1-5; D unresolved. Trimming shortened V by 2 bases and J by 0 bases, and 14 bases separated the two germline ends. The CDR3 covers 17 residues. Germline V lookup: CDR1 KGHSH, CDR2 LQKENI. The CDR3 loop reads CASSPASLVLSNQPQHF. CDR3 DNA: TGTGCCAGCTCACCAGCTTCTCTAGTACTTAGCAATCAGCCCCAGCATTTT.

DNA for the CDR3: TGCGCCAGCAGCTTGCGCCTAGCGGGGGGCACCGGGGAGCTGTTTTTT. Encoded protein: CASSLRLAGGTGELFF. This rearrangement joins TRBV5-1 to TRBJ2-2; TRBD2 matches 11 bases. This CDR3 has 16 residues. The J segment lost 4 bases and the V segment lost 1 base, leaving 3 bases of the junction unmatched. Germline CDR1 and CDR2: SGHRS and YFSETQ.

This sequence joins TRBV7-9 and TRBJ2-1; D remains unclear. This CDR3 comprises 12 residues. V was shortened by 0 bases and J by 10 bases, with 7 bases between the two germline ends. From germline, CDR1 is SEHNR and CDR2 FQNEAQ (reference sequence). The CDR3 protein is CASSLATPEQFF. The CDR3 region has the DNA TGTGCCAGCAGCTTAGCTACCCCCGAGCAGTTCTTC.

The chain combines TRBV6-2 or TRBV6-3 with TRBJ2-3, with TRBD2 identical over 7 bases. Germline V gene data show CDR1 as MNHEY and CDR2 as SVGEGT. With 0 bases clipped from V and 12 bases from J, the junction kept 3 bases outside the gene matches. The CDR3 runs 12 residues. CDR3 amino acids: CASSYSSGEQYF. As DNA, the CDR3 is TGTGCCAGCAGTTACTCGAGCGGGGAACAGTATTTT.

This clonotype was seen at least ten times. The rearrangement uses TRBV4-2 and TRBJ2-5; 12 bases are a match to TRBD2. CDR3 length: 17 amino acids. Germline values: CDR1 LGHNA, CDR2 YNFKEQ. After removal of 0 bases from V and 2 bases from J, the junction contained 4 bases not matched to a gene. The CDR3, as DNA: TGTGCCAGCAGCCAAGACGGACTAGCGGGGAAACAAGAGACCCAGTACTTC. Amino acids: CASSQDGLAGKQETQYF.

This clonotype occurred a few times. Here the CDR3 reads CASTTKRGGAEKLFF. Written as DNA, the CDR3 is TGCGCCAGCACCACAAAGAGGGGGGGAGCGGAAAAACTGTTTTTT. This chain joins TRBV10-2 and TRBJ1-4; D may be TRBD1 (6 bases). V was clipped by 7 bases and J by 8 bases, with 20 bases between them. In germline, CDR1 is WSHSY, CDR2 SAAADI. This CDR3 comprises 15 residues.